This record concerns one T cell receptor (beta chain) sequence. Its antigen is not known. This sample was included in a study of blood T cells in healthy people across ages. Study observations and caveats: A strong correlation between TCR beta diversity and naive T cell percentage was seen.

Germline loops: CDR1 SEHNR, CDR2 FQNEAQ (reference sequence). V was clipped by 2 bases and J by 1 base, with 16 bases between them. The CDR3 sequence is 17 residues long. A second PCR of 7 to 11 cycles used a sample-barcoded 5' primer and a J-beta primer mix. In TCRdb, the 5' RACE reads were re-called with MiXCR into one record per CDR3 protein. This table holds hundreds of thousands of distinct CDR3 sequences, 25% found once. The same data also went into a second study, on T cells of mothers and their children. Per that paper: cDNA was made from all extracted RNA, 1.5 ug per 15 ul.

The sample comprised blood. The clonotype was recovered from a boy between 10 and 17 years old in good health. J is TRBJ2-3 and V is TRBV7-9, with D perhaps matching TRBD1 (6 bases). CDR3 loop: CASSLMSRGYRTDTQYF. The CDR3 region has the DNA TGTGCCAGCAGCTTAATGTCCAGGGGTTATCGCACAGATACGCAGTATTTT.